This TCR beta chain emerged from a study of prognosis after radiotherapy for stage I lung cancer. Background on the study: Every lung cancer patient of the non-small cell type was deemed medically inoperable. While roughly 15 patients showed no significant progression after radiotherapy, a few developed distant metastases at a median of roughly 7 months. General study findings and limits: Lower Shannon entropy after stereotactic body radiation therapy was observed in patients who went on to develop distant metastases.

Researchers took six milliliters of peripheral blood at each of two time points. Multiplex PCR, run in two rounds, amplified TCR beta CDR3 from genomic DNA. Primers targeting each individual TRBV and TRBJ gene were applied in first-round PCR. TCRdb reanalysed the multiplex PCR reads using MiXCR and keeps one entry per CDR3 protein. The data contain about 34,000 distinct CDR3 sequences, approximately 35% of them singletons. Worth noting for this clonotype: What it recognizes is unknown. A far larger clone lies a single base away; this is likely a read error.

This CDR3 contains 15 residues. Source: PBMCs, taken before or after stereotactic body radiation therapy (not recorded which). This sequence joins TRBV12-3 or TRBV12-4 and TRBJ1-2, with TRBD1 as a possible D gene (5 bases). This TCR was recovered from a donor of 50 years or more with non-small cell lung cancer. The CDR3 sequence is CASSLGRVGEDGYTF. The CDR3 coding sequence is TGTGCCAGCAGCTTAGGCCGGGTGGGGGAGGATGGCTACACCTTC.